The rows below give T cell receptor beta chains drawn from one sample of a study of T cell responses to AZD1222 COVID-19 vaccine. TCRdb keeps only in-frame clones here, not all; method: immunoSEQ multiplex PCR. There are about 130,000 clones in the sample; 87% occur only once, and about 10% lies in the top ten. The material sequenced was peripheral blood, taken on day 0 of AZD1222 vaccination. The origin of the receptors is an adult in good health. CDR3s include the opening cysteine and the closing phenylalanine or tryptophan. The D gene is left open where the match is weak. Clone size is stated in some rows and not others, as once, few, many or a class when expanded.

V	D	J	size	DNA	CDR3
TRBV30	-	TRBJ1-1	once	TGTGCCTGGAGTGAAGGGATGGACACTGAAGCTTTCTTT	CAWSEGMDTEAFF
TRBV5-1	TRBD2	TRBJ2-2	-	TGCGCCAGCAGCACCACTAGCGGGGGTACCGGGGAGCTGTTTTTT	CASSTTSGGTGELFF
TRBV28	-	TRBJ1-6	-	TGTGCCAGCAGTTCCTCGGGACGAAGCGGAAATTCACCCCTCCACTTT	CASSSSGRSGNSPLHF
TRBV3-1/TRBV3-2	TRBD2	TRBJ2-2	-	TGTGCCAGCAGCAACCCCGGGACTAGCGGGAACACCGGGGAGCTGTTTTTT	CASSNPGTSGNTGELFF
TRBV7-8	-	TRBJ2-3	-	TGTGCCAGCAGCCCCCGGCCCAGAGGCACAGATACGCAGTATTTT	CASSPRPRGTDTQYF
TRBV19	-	TRBJ1-4	-	TGTGCCAGTACCCCCGGAGCAACTAATGAAAAACTGTTTTTT	CASTPGATNEKLFF
TRBV7-6	TRBD2	TRBJ2-1	-	TGTGCCAGCAGCCCTAGCGGGCCGACCTACAATGAGCAGTTCTTC	CASSPSGPTYNEQFF
TRBV7-2	-	TRBJ2-1	-	TGTGCCAGCAGCCGGCAGGGTGTGAATGAGCAGTTCTTC	CASSRQGVNEQFF
TRBV7-2	TRBD1	TRBJ1-2	few	TGTGCCAGCAGCGGAGACAGGGTTCTTTTGTATGGCTACACCTTC	CASSGDRVLLYGYTF
TRBV11-2	-	TRBJ1-1	-	TGTGCCAGCAGCAGACCTATCTTGAACACTGAAGCTTTCTTT	CASSRPILNTEAFF
TRBV5-1	TRBD1	TRBJ2-7	-	TGCGCCAGCAGCCCCACTGTTCCGGGACAGGGGGGGTACGAGCAGTACTTC	CASSPTVPGQGGYEQYF
TRBV5-1	TRBD1	TRBJ1-1	once	TGCGCCAGCAGCTCGGGACAGAAGAACACTGAAGCTTTCTTT	CASSSGQKNTEAFF
TRBV5-4	TRBD1	TRBJ1-1	-	TGTGCCAGCAGCTCAGGACAGGGGAGGAACACTGAAGCTTTCTTT	CASSSGQGRNTEAFF
TRBV4-2	-	TRBJ1-6	-	TGTGCCAGCAGCCAAGGGGTGGGACGGAGAAATTCACCCCTCCACTTT	CASSQGVGRRNSPLHF
TRBV30	-	TRBJ2-1	-	TGTGCCGGGGACAGGGGTCCTGGACTAGCGGTGGACAATGAGCAGTTCTTC	CAGDRGPGLAVDNEQFF
TRBV11-2	-	TRBJ1-6	-	TGTGCCAGCAGCTTGGGGGGTGCGACACCCCTCCACTTT	CASSLGGATPLHF
TRBV5-1	TRBD1	TRBJ2-3	-	TGCGCCAGCAGCTTACAGGGGGCAGATACGCAGTATTTT	CASSLQGADTQYF
TRBV5-6	-	TRBJ2-3	-	TGTGCCAGCAGCTTCACCCAGGGTTTCACAGATACGCAGTATTTT	CASSFTQGFTDTQYF
TRBV12-3/TRBV12-4	-	TRBJ2-3	-	TGTGCCAGCAGTTTTATGGGGGATACGCAGTATTTT	CASSFMGDTQYF
TRBV7-9	-	TRBJ2-1	-	TGTGCCAGCAGCTTAGGAACCAGCAACCCATACAATGAGCAGTTCTTC	CASSLGTSNPYNEQFF
TRBV19	TRBD1	TRBJ1-1	few	TGTGCCAGTAGTTTCAGGACAGGAGAAGCTTTCTTT	CASSFRTGEAFF
TRBV6-5	TRBD1	TRBJ2-3	-	TGTGCCAGCAGTTCCGGGACAGGGGTGGGTACGCAGTATTTT	CASSSGTGVGTQYF
TRBV11-1	-	TRBJ2-5	-	TGTGCCAGCAGCTCCCTAATTGTCAACCAAGAGACCCAGTACTTC	CASSSLIVNQETQYF
TRBV11-1	-	TRBJ1-1	-	TGTGCCAGCAGCTCGAGGGGGAACACTGAAGCTTTCTTT	CASSSRGNTEAFF
TRBV27	TRBD1	TRBJ2-7	-	TGTGCCAGCAGTTCGGACAGGGCATTTTACGAGCAGTACTTC	CASSSDRAFYEQYF
TRBV2	TRBD2	TRBJ2-2	-	TGTGCCAGCAGGTCACTAGCGAGTAACACCGGGGAGCTGTTTTTT	CASRSLASNTGELFF
TRBV6-5	TRBD2	TRBJ2-4	-	TGTGCCAGCAGTTACTCTCGCGGGGGGGTCGGAAACATTCAGTACTTC	CASSYSRGGVGNIQYF
TRBV4-3	-	TRBJ2-7	-	TGCGCCAGCAGCCAAGGGGTGGAAGGCTACGAGCAGTACTTC	CASSQGVEGYEQYF
TRBV28	-	TRBJ2-3	once	TGTGCCAGCCGAGGGGATACGCAGTATTTT	CASRGDTQYF
TRBV11-2	-	TRBJ1-4	few	TGTGCCAGCAGCTTTGGGACAACCCTGTTTTTT	CASSFGTTLFF
TRBV4-2	TRBD2	TRBJ2-2	once	TGTGCCAGCAGCCATCCTCGACGGAGTCTAGCGGGAGGGCCCGACACCGGGGAGCTGTTTTTT	CASSHPRRSLAGGPDTGELFF
TRBV7-2	TRBD2	TRBJ2-3	once	TGTGCCAGCAGCTTAGGGACTAGCGGGAGAGATACGCAGTATTTT	CASSLGTSGRDTQYF
TRBV6-1	-	TRBJ2-1	once	TGTGCCAGCAGTGAAGTAGTTTATCGGGAAATCTTGCGCAATGAGCAGTTCTTC	CASSEVVYREILRNEQFF
TRBV7-3	TRBD2	TRBJ2-1	-	TGTGCCAGCAGCCCAGGACTAGCGGGAGGGACACCCGACAATGAGCAGTTCTTC	CASSPGLAGGTPDNEQFF
TRBV28	-	TRBJ2-7	-	TGTGCCACCACCCCCGGCGGCTACGAGCAGTACTTC	CATTPGGYEQYF
TRBV7-2	TRBD2	TRBJ2-7	-	TGTGCCAGCAGCTCCCCTGGGGTAGCGGGAGGGTACGAGCAGTACTTC	CASSSPGVAGGYEQYF
TRBV4-1	-	TRBJ1-2	-	TGCGCCAGCAGCCACCCTTCAAAGGACTATGGCTACACCTTC	CASSHPSKDYGYTF
TRBV29-1	-	TRBJ2-1	-	TGCAGCCCGACGACTAGTTCTAATGAGCAGTTCTTC	CSPTTSSNEQFF
TRBV19	TRBD2	TRBJ2-1	large	TGTGCCAGTAGTATGGGACTAGGCTCCTACAATGAGCAGTTCTTC	CASSMGLGSYNEQFF
TRBV7-3	-	TRBJ2-3	-	TGTGCCAGCAGCCCCAGTTGGGCTGCGTCAGATACGCAGTATTTT	CASSPSWAASDTQYF
TRBV7-9	-	TRBJ1-2	-	TGTGCCAGCAGCTTGGAAGGGGTGTCCTATGGCTACACCTTC	CASSLEGVSYGYTF